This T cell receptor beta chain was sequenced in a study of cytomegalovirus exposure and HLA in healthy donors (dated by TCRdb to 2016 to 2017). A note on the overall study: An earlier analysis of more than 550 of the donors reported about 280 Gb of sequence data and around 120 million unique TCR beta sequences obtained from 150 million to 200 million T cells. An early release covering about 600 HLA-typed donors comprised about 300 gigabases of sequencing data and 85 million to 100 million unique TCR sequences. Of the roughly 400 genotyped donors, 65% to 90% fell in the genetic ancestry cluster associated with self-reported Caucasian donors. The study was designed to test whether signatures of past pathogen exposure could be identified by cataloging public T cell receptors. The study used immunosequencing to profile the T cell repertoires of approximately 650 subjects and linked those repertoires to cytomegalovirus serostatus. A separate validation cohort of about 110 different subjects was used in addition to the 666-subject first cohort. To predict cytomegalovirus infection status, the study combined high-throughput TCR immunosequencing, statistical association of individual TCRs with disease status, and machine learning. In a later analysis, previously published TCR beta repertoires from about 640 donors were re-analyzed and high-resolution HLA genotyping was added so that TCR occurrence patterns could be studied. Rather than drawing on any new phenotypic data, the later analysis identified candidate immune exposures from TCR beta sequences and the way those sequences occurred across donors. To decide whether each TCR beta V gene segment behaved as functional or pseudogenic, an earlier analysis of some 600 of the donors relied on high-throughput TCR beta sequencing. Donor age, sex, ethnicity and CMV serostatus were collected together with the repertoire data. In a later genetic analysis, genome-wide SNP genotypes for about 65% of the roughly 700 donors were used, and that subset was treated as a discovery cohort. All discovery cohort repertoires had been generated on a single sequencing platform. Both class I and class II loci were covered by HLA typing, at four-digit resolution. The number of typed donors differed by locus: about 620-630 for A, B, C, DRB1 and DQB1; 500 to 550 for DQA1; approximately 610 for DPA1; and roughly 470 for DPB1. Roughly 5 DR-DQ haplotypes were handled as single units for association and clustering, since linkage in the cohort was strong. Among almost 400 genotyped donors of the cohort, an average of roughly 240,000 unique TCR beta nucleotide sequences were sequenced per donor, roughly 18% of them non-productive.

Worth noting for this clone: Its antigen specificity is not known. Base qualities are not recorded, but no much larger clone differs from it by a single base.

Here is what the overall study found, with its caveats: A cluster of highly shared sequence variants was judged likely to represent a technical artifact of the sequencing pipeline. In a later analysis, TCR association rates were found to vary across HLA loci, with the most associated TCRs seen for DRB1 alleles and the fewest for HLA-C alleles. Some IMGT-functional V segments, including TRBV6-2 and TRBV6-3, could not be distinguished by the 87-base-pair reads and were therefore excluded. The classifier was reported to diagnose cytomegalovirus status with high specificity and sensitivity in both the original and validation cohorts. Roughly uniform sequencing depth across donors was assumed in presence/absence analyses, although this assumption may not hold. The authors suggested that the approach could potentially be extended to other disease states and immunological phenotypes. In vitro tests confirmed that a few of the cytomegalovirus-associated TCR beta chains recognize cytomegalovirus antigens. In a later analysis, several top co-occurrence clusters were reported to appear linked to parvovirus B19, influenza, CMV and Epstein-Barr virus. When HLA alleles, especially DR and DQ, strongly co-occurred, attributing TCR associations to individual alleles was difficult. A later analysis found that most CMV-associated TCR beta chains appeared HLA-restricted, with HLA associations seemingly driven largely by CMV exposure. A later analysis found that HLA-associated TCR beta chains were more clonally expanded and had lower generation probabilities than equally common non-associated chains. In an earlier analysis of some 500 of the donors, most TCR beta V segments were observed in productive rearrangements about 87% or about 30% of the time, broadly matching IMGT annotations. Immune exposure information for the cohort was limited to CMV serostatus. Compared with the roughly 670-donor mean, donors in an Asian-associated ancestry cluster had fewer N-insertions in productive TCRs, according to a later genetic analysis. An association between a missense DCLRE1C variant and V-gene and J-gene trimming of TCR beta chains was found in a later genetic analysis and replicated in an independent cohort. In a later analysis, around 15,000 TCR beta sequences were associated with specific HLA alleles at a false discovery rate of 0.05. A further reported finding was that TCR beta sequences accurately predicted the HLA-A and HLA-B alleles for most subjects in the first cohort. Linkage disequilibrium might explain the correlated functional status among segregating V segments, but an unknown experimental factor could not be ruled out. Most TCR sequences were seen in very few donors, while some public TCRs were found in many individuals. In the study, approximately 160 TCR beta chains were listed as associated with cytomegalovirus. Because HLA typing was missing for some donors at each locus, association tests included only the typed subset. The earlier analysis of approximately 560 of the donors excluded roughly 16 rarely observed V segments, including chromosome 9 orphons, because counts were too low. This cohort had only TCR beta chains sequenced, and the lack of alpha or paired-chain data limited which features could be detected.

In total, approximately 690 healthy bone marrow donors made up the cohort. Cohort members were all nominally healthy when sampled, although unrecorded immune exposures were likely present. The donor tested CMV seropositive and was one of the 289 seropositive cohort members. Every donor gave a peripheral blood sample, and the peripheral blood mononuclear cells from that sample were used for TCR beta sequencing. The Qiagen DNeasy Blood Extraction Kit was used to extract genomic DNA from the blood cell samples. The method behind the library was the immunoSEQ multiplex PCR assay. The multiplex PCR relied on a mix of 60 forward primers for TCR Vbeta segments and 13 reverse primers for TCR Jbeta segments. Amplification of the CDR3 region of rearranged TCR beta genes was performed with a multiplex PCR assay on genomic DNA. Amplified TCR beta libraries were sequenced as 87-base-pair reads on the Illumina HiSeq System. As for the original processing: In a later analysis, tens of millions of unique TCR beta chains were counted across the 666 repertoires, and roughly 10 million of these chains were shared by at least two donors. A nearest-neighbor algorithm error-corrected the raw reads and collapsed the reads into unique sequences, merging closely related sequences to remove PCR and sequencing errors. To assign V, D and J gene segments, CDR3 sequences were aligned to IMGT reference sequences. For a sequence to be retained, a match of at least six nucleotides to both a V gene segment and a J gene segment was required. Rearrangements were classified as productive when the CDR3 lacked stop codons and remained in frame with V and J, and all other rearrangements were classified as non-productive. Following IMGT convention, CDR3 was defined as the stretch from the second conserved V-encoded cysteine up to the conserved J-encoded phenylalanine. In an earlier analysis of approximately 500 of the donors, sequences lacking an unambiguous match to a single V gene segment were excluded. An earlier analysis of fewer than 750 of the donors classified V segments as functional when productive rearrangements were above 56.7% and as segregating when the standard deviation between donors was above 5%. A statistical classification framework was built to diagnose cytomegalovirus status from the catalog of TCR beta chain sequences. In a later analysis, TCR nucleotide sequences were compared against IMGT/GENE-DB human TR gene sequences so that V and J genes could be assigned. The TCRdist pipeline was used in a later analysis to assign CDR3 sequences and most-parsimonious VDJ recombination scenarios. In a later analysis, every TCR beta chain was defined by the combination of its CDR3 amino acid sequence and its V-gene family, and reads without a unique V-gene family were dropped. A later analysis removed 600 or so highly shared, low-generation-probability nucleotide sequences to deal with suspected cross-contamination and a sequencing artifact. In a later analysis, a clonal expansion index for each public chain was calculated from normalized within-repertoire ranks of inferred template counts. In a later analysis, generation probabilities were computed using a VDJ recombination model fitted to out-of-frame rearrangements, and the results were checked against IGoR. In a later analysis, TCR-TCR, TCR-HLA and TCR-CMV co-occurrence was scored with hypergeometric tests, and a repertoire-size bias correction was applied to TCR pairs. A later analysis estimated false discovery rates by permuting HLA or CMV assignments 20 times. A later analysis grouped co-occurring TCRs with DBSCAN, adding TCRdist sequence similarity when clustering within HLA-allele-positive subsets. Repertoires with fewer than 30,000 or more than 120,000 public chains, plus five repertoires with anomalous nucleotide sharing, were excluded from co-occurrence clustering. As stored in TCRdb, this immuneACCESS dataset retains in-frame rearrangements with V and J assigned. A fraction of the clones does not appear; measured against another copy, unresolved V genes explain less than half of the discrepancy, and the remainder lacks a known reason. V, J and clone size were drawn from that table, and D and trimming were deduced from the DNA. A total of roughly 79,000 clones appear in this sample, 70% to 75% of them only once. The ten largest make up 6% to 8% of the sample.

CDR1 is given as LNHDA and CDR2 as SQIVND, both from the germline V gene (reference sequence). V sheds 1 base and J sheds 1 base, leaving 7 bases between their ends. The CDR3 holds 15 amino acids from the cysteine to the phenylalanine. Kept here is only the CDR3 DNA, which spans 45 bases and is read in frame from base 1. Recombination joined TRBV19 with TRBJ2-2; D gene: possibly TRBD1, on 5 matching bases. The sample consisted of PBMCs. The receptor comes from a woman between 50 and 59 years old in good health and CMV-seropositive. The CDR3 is CASSIGQGNTGELFF. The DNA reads TGTGCCAGTAGTATAGGGCAGGGGAACACCGGGGAGCTGTTTTTT.